Only a few counts were recorded for the clone carrying this TCR beta chain. These data belong to a study of blood T cell repertoires in COVID-19. Across the study: Samples taken during acute and convalescent COVID-19 were collected in the United States, Italy and Spain.

V lost 3 bases and J lost 0, with 12 bases in between. Germline values: CDR1 SGHTA, CDR2 FQGNSA. The CDR3 has 15 residues. Clones were read by immunoSEQ multiplex PCR, and TCRdb kept only the in-frame ones, dropping some. The top ten hold approximately 1.5% of the sample, which has 400,000 to 450,000 clones, about nine tenths seen once. The source is a woman between 40 and 55 years old with COVID-19, enrolled during active disease. Material: peripheral blood. The V and J genes are TRBV7-2 and TRBJ2-7; TRBD2 might be the D (5 bases). The CDR3 protein is CASSFKRELSYEQYF. The CDR3 nucleotides are TGTGCCAGCAGCTTCAAGAGGGAGCTCTCCTACGAGCAGTACTTC.